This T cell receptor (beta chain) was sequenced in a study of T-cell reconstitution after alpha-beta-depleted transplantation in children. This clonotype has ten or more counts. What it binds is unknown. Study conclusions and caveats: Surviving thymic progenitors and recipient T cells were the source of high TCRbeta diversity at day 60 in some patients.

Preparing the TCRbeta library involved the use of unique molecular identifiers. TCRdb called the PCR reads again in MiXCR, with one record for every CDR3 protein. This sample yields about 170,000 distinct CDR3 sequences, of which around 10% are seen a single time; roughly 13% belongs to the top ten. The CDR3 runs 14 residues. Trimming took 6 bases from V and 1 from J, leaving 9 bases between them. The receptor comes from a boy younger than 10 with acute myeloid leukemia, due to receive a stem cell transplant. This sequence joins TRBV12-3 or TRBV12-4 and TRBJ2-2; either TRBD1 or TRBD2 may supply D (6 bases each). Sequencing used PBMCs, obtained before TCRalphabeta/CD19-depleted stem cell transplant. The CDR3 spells CASRGGMNTGELFF. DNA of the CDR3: TGTGCCAGCAGAGGGGGGATGAACACCGGGGAGCTGTTTTTT.